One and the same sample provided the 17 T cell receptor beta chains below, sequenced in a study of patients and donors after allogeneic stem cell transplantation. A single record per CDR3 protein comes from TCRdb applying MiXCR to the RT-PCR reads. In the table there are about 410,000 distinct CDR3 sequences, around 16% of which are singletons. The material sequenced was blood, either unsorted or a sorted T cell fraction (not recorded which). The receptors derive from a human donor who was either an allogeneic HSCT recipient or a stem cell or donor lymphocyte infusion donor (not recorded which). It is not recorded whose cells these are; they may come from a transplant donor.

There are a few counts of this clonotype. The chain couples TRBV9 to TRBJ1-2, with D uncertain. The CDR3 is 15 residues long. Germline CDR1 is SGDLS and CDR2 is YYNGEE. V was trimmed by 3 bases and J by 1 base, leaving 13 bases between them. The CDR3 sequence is CASSEIPDLNYGYTF. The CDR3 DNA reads TGTGCCAGCAGCGAAATCCCGGACCTTAACTATGGCTACACCTTC.

For the CDR3, the DNA is TGTGCCAGCAGCCGGGTGGGGACAGGGACGAATCAGCCCCAGCATTTT. Amino acids: CASSRVGTGTNQPQHF. V gene TRBV14 combines with J gene TRBJ1-5, with 9 bases fitting TRBD1. The V gene end was trimmed by 4 bases and the J gene end by 4 bases; junction bases not matched to a gene: 8. The CDR3 runs to 16 residues. Per the germline V gene, CDR1 is SGHDN and CDR2 is FVKESK.

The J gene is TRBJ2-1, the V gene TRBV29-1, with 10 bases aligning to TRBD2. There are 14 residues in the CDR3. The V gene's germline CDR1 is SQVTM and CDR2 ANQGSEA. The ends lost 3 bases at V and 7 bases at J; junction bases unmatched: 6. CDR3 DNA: TGCAGCGTTGACCCTAGCGGGAGAGGGAATGAGCAGTTCTTC. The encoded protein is CSVDPSGRGNEQFF.

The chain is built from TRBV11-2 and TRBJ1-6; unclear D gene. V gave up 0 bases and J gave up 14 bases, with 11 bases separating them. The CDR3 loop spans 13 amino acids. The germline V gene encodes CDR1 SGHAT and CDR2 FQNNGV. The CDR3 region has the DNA TGTGCCAGCAGCTTAGAGACAATCTTGGCCCTCCACTTT. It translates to CASSLETILALHF.

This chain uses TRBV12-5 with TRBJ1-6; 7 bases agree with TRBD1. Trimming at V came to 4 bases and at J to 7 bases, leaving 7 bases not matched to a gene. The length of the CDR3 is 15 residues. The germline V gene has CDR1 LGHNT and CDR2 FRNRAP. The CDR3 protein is CASGSWTGGNSPLHF. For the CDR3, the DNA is TGTGCTAGTGGTTCCTGGACAGGTGGGAATTCACCCCTCCACTTT.

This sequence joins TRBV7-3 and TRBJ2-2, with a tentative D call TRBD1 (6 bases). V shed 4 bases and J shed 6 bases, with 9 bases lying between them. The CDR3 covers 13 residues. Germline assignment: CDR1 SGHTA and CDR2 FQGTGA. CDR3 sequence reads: CASSWTAPGELFF. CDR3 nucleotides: TGTGCCAGCAGCTGGACAGCTCCCGGGGAGCTGTTTTTT.

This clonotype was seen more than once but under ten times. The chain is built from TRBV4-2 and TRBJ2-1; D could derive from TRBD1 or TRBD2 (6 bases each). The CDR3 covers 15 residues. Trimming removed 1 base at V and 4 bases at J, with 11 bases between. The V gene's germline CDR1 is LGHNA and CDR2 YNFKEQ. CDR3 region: CASSQGTGAYNEQFF. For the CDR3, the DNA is TGTGCCAGCAGCCAAGGGACGGGGGCTTACAATGAGCAGTTCTTC.

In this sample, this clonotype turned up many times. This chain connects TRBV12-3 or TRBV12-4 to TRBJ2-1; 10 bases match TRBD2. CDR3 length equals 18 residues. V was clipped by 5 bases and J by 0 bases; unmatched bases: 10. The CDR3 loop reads CASSLKTSGPNSYNEQFF. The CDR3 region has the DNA TGTGCCAGCAGTCTCAAGACTAGCGGGCCTAACTCCTACAATGAGCAGTTCTTC.

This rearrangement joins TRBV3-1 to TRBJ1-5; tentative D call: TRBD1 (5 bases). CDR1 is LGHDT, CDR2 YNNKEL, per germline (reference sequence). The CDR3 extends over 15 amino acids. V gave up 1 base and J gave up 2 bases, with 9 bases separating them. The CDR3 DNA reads TGTGCCAGCAGCCAAGTCGGACAAGGCAATCAGCCCCAGCATTTT. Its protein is CASSQVGQGNQPQHF.

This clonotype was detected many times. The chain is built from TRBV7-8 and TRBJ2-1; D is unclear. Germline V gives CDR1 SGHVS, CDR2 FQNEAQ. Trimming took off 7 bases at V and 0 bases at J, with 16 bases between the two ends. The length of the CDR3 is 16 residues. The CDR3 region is CASTVSSLSSYNEQFF. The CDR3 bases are TGTGCCAGCACAGTTAGCTCCCTCAGCTCCTACAATGAGCAGTTCTTC.

DNA of the CDR3: TGTGCCAGCAGTTTTAAGAGGGGAGCGGGAGTGGAGACCCAGTACTTC. It yields the protein CASSFKRGAGVETQYF. The chain is built from TRBV12-3 or TRBV12-4 and TRBJ2-5; 8 nucleotides match TRBD2. The J segment lost 5 bases and the V segment lost 3 bases, leaving 11 bases of the junction unmatched. CDR3 length: 16 residues.

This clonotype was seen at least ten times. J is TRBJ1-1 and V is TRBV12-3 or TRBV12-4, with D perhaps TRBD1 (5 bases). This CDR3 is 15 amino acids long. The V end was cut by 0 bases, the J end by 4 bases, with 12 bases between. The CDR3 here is CASSLARGVGTEAFF. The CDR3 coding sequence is TGTGCCAGCAGTTTAGCGAGGGGCGTCGGCACTGAAGCTTTCTTT.

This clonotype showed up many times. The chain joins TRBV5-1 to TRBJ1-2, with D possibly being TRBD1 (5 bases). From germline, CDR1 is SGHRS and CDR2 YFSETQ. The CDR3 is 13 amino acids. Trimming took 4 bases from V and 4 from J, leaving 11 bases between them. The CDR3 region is CASSPQGFYGYTF. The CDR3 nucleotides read TGCGCCAGCAGCCCTCAGGGATTCTATGGCTACACCTTC.

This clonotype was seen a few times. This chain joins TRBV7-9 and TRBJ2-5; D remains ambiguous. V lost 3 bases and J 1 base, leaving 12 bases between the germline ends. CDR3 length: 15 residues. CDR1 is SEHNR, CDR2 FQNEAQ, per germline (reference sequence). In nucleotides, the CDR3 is TGTGCCAGCAGCTTGGGCGCGGCCATCCAAGAGACCCAGTACTTC. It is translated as CASSLGAAIQETQYF.

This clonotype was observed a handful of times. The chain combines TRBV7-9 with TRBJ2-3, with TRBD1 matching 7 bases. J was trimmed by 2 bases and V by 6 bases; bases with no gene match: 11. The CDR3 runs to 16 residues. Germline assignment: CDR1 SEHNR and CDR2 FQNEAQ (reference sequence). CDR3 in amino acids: CASSPAEGQNTDTQYF. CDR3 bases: TGTGCCAGCAGTCCTGCTGAGGGACAGAACACAGATACGCAGTATTTT.

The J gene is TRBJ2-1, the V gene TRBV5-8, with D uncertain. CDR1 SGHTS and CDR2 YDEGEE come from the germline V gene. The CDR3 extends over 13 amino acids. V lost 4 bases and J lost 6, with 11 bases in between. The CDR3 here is CASSGTPPNEQFF. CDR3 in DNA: TGTGCCAGCAGCGGAACCCCCCCCAATGAGCAGTTCTTC.

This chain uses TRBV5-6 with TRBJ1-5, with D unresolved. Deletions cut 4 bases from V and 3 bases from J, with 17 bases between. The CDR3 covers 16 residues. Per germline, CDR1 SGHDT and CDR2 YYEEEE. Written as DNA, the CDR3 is TGTGCCAGCAGCCCTCGGGGAACAGCCCCCAATCAGCCCCAGCATTTT. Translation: CASSPRGTAPNQPQHF.